Listed here are 19 T cell receptor beta chains from one sample, sequenced in a study of cytomegalovirus exposure and HLA in healthy donors. PCR was performed using 60 Vbeta and 13 Jbeta primers. Repertoires were generated with immunoSEQ multiplex PCR, while TCRdb's copy carries only in-frame clones and drops some. The sample lists about 160,000 clones, roughly four fifths occurring once. Sequenced sample: PBMCs. These receptors all come from a man aged 50 to 59 in good health and CMV-seropositive.

This chain joins TRBV19 and TRBJ2-1, with a possible D match to TRBD1 (5 bases). Trimming stripped 1 base from V and 2 bases from J, with 9 bases between. The CDR3 is made up of 15 amino acids. Germline loops: CDR1 LNHDA, CDR2 SQIVND (reference sequence). The CDR3 DNA reads as TGTGCCAGTAGTATAGGTGGCAGGGCCTACAATGAGCAGTTCTTC. As protein: CASSIGGRAYNEQFF.

The chain has TRBV29-1 and TRBJ1-1, with D unclear. The V gene lost 2 bases and the J gene lost 1 base, with 5 bases spanning the gap. This CDR3 contains 12 residues. CDR1 and CDR2 (germline): SQVTM, ANQGSEA. The CDR3 DNA sequence: TGCAGCGTTGAAACGGGGAACACTGAAGCTTTCTTT. Its protein is CSVETGNTEAFF.

The chain uses TRBV5-1 and TRBJ2-2; D is unclear. CDR1 SGHRS and CDR2 YFSETQ come from the germline V gene. CDR3 length: 13 residues. The V gene lost 4 bases and the J gene lost 6 bases, with 10 bases spanning the gap. In DNA form, the CDR3 reads TGCGCCAGCAGCACTGTCGTGTCCGGGGAGCTGTTTTTT. This encodes CASSTVVSGELFF.

This chain links TRBV2 with TRBJ1-5; maybe TRBD1 (5 bases). Germline assignment: CDR1 SNHLY and CDR2 FYNNEI. Trimming stripped 2 bases from V and 5 bases from J, with 16 bases between. The CDR3 runs to 16 residues. The CDR3 sequence is CASSEYTGLRDQPQHF. The DNA for the CDR3 is TGTGCCAGCAGTGAATATACAGGCCTTCGGGATCAGCCCCAGCATTTT.

The V and J genes are TRBV5-1 and TRBJ2-6; possibly TRBD1 for D (5 bases). Per germline, CDR1 SGHRS and CDR2 YFSETQ. This CDR3 is built from 17 residues. V was clipped by 0 bases and J by 4 bases, with 14 bases between them. CDR3 in DNA: TGCGCCAGCAGCTTGGGGTTAGGGGTCACCGGGGCCAACGTCCTGACTTTC. Amino acid sequence: CASSLGLGVTGANVLTF.

The chain carries TRBV7-2 and TRBJ2-6; 9 bases align to TRBD1. The ends lost 1 base at V and 3 bases at J; junction bases unmatched: 4. This CDR3 is 17 amino acids long. Germline V gives CDR1 SGHTA, CDR2 FQGNSA. The DNA for the CDR3 is TGTGCCAGCAGCTTAGAGGGACAGGGTTTTGGGGCCAACGTCCTGACTTTC. Translated: CASSLEGQGFGANVLTF.

V gene TRBV5-1 combines with J gene TRBJ1-1; TRBD1 matches 7 bases. From germline, CDR1 is SGHRS and CDR2 YFSETQ. Trimming removed 4 bases from V and 5 bases from J; junction bases left unmatched: 8. The CDR3 covers 14 residues. This CDR3 is CASSATGMRTEAFF. CDR3 nucleotide sequence: TGCGCCAGCAGCGCGACAGGGATGAGGACTGAAGCTTTCTTT.

The genes are TRBV5-1 and TRBJ2-6, with TRBD1 matching over 8 bases. Germline CDR1 reads SGHRS; CDR2 reads YFSETQ. This CDR3 is 18 amino acids long. The ends lost 0 bases at V and 1 base at J; junction bases unmatched: 6. The CDR3 protein is CASSLAGTGSSGANVLTF. In DNA, the CDR3 is TGCGCCAGCAGCTTGGCCGGGACAGGTTCTTCTGGGGCCAACGTCCTGACTTTC.

The chain joins TRBV7-2 to TRBJ1-1, with a weak D call TRBD1 (6 bases). Germline values: CDR1 SGHTA, CDR2 FQGNSA. V was clipped by 3 bases and J by 4 bases, with 12 bases between them. This CDR3 comprises 14 residues. The CDR3 bases are TGTGCCAGCAGCTTGGCAGGGGCGATCACTGAAGCTTTCTTT. Translation gives CASSLAGAITEAFF. The whole variable domain, remainder taken from reference TRBV7-2 and TRBJ1-1, is GAGVSQSPSNKVTEKGKDVELRCDPISGHTALYWYRQSLGQGLEFLIYFQGNSAPDKSGLPSDRFSAERTGGSVSTLTIQRTQQEDSAVYLCASSLAGAITEAFFGQGTRLTVV.

This chain joins TRBV28 and TRBJ1-1; tentative D call: TRBD1 (6 bases). From germline, CDR1 is MDHEN and CDR2 SYDVKM. This CDR3 comprises 14 residues. The germline V and J ends were trimmed by 2 bases and 5 bases, with 12 bases remaining between them. The CDR3 protein is CASSLGGGGTEAFF. The CDR3 bases are TGTGCCAGCAGTTTAGGGGGCGGTGGAACTGAAGCTTTCTTT.

The gene calls are TRBV28 and TRBJ1-2; D uncertain. The CDR3 is 13 residues long. CDR1 and CDR2 (germline): MDHEN, SYDVKM. Trimming stripped 5 bases from V and 8 bases from J, with 15 bases between. The CDR3 protein is CASSDMSVSGYTF. CDR3 DNA sequence: TGTGCCAGCAGTGATATGTCGGTTTCCGGCTACACCTTC.

The chain has TRBV21-1 and TRBJ2-2; the table assigns TRBD2, which was not confirmed against the DNA. TRBV21-1 is deemed a pseudogene. The CDR3 covers 19 residues. Here the CDR3 DNA reads TGTGCCAGCAGCACCTTTGGGGGGAAGACCGCAACCAACACCGGGGAGCTGTTTTTT. Protein sequence: CASSTFGGKTATNTGELFF.

V is TRBV29-1 and J is TRBJ2-1, with D perhaps matching TRBD2 (5 bases). The V gene lost 5 bases and the J gene lost 4 bases, with 12 bases spanning the gap. The CDR3 consists of 13 residues. Germline V CDR1 and CDR2: SQVTM, ANQGSEA. CDR3 sequence (DNA): TGCAGCGTTAGGTCCGGCGGGTACAATGAGCAGTTCTTC. Translated, it gives CSVRSGGYNEQFF.

This rearrangement joins TRBV28 to TRBJ2-1; no definite D call. Germline V gene sequence: CDR1 MDHEN, CDR2 SYDVKM. The V gene lost 5 bases and the J gene lost 4 bases, with 12 bases spanning the gap. This CDR3 has 14 residues. CDR3 nucleotide sequence: TGTGCCAGCAGTATTCGACAATCTTACAATGAGCAGTTCTTC. Translated, it gives CASSIRQSYNEQFF.

This clone showed up just once. The rearrangement links TRBV19 to TRBJ2-1; D is unresolved. This CDR3 comprises 11 residues. Germline loops: CDR1 LNHDA, CDR2 SQIVND (reference sequence). The V gene lost 9 bases and the J gene lost 2 bases, with 5 bases spanning the gap. CDR3 nucleotide sequence: TGTGCCAGCTACGCCTACAATGAGCAGTTCTTC. It encodes CASYAYNEQFF. The full variable domain, its missing parts supplied by reference TRBV19 and TRBJ2-1, is DGGITQSPKYLFRKEGQNVTLSCEQNLNHDAMYWYRQDPGQGLRLIYYSQIVNDFQKGDIAEGYSVSREKKESFPLTVTSAQKNPTAFYLCASYAYNEQFFGPGTRLTVL.

This rearrangement joins TRBV25-1 to TRBJ2-7; the match to TRBD2 covers 13 bases. Trimming removed 6 bases from V and 2 bases from J; junction bases left unmatched: 7. The germline gives CDR1 MGHDK, CDR2 SYGVNS. The CDR3 runs 16 residues. This chain's CDR3 is CASSGVGLAGAYEQYF. The CDR3 coding sequence is TGTGCCAGCAGCGGCGTTGGACTAGCGGGAGCCTACGAGCAGTACTTC.

The V gene is TRBV27, the J gene TRBJ1-5, with D uncertain. CDR1 and CDR2 from the germline V gene are MNHEY and SMNVEV (reference sequence). Trimming cost V 5 bases and J 8 bases, with 13 bases left between them. The CDR3 contains 13 residues. CDR3 residues: CASSPLGGKPQHF. The CDR3 region has the DNA TGTGCCAGCAGTCCCCTAGGAGGCAAGCCCCAGCATTTT.

The CDR3: CAWSSPGTSGDTQYF. CDR3 bases: TGTGCCTGGAGTTCTCCGGGGACTAGCGGAGATACGCAGTATTTT. The V and J genes are TRBV30 and TRBJ2-3; 11 positions match TRBD2. The germline V gene has CDR1 GTSNPN and CDR2 SVGIG (reference sequence). The CDR3 is 15 residues long. Trimming removed 2 bases from V and 5 bases from J; junction bases left unmatched: 6.

The chain employs TRBV6-6 and TRBJ2-2; D gene uncertain. Germline V lookup: CDR1 MNHNY, CDR2 SVGAGI (reference sequence). The V and J ends lost 9 bases and 8 bases respectively, with 16 bases between them. The CDR3 runs to 13 residues. CDR3 in DNA: TGTGCCAGGGTTAAGCCGGTCTTGGGGGAGCTGTTTTTT. Translated: CARVKPVLGELFF.